This record looks at one T cell receptor beta chain sequence and its context. The data were taken from a study of T cell responses to AZD1222 COVID-19 vaccine. This table comes from immunoSEQ multiplex PCR, and its TCRdb copy is limited to in-frame clones, with some not included. The table records some 100,000 clones, approximately 90% of them present only once. This CDR3 spans 12 amino acids. Deletions cut 7 bases from V and 6 bases from J, with 12 bases between. The TCR was taken from an adult in good health. The input for sequencing was peripheral blood, taken on day 0 of AZD1222 vaccination. The chain combines TRBV12-3 or TRBV12-4 with TRBJ1-1; no firm D call. The CDR3: CASTTRAAEAFF. CDR3 bases: TGTGCCAGCACCACACGGGCAGCTGAAGCTTTCTTT.